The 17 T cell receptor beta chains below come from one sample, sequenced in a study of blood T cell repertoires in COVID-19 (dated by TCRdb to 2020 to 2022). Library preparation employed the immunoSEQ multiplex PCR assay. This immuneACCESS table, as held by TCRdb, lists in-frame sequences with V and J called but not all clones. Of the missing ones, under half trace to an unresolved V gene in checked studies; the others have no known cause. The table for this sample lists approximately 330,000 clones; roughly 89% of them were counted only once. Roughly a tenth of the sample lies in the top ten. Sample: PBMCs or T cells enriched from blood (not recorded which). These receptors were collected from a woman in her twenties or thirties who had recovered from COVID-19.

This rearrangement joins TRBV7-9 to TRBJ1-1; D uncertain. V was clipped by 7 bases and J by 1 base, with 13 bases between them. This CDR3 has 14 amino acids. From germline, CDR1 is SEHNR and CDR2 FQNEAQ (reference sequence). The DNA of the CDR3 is TGTGCCAGCAACCCGACCGGGAGGAACACTGAAGCTTTCTTT. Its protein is CASNPTGRNTEAFF.

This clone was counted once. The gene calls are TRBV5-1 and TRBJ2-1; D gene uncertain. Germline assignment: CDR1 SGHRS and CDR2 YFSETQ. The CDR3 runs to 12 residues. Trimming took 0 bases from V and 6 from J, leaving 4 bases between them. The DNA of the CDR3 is TGCGCCAGCAGCTTGGACAGCAATGAGCAGTTCTTC. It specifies CASSLDSNEQFF.

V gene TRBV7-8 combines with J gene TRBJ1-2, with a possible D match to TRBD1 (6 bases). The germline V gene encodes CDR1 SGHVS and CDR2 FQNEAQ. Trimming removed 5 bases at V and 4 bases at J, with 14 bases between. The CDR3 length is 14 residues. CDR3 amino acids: CASSPRTGFYGYTF. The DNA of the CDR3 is TGTGCCAGCAGCCCACGTACAGGGTTCTATGGCTACACCTTC.

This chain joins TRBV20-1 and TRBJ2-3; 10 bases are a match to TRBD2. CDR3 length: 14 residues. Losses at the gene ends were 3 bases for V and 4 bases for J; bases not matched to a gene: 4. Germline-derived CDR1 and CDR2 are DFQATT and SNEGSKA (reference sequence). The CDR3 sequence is CSASKREGADTQYF. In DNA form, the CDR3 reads TGCAGTGCTAGTAAGCGGGAGGGGGCAGATACGCAGTATTTT.

In nucleotides, the CDR3 is TGTGCCAGCAGCTACTCTACCGAACCTTACAATGAGCAGTTCTTC. Translation: CASSYSTEPYNEQFF. This chain connects TRBV7-4 to TRBJ2-1; D is undetermined. The germline CDR1 and CDR2 sequences are SGHVT and SQSDAQ. V lost 4 bases to trimming and J lost 4 bases, with 14 bases between them. The CDR3 extends over 15 amino acids.

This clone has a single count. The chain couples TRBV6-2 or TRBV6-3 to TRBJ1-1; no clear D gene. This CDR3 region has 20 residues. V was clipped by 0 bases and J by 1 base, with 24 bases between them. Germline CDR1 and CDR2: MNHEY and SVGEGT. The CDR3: CASSYSEREPVLKTNTEAFF. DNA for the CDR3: TGTGCCAGCAGTTACTCTGAGAGGGAGCCTGTACTAAAGACGAACACTGAAGCTTTCTTT.

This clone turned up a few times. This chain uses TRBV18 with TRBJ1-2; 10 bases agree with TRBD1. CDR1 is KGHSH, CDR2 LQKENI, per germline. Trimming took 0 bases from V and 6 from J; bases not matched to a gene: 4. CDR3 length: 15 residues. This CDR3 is CASSPPPGTGDGYTF. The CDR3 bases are TGTGCCAGCTCACCACCTCCCGGGACAGGGGATGGCTACACCTTC.

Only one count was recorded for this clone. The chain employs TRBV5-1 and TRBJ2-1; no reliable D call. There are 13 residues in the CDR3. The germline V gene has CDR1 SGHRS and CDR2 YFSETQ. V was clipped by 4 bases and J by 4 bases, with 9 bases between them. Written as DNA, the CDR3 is TGCGCCAGCAGCCCACAACGATACAATGAGCAGTTCTTC. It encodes CASSPQRYNEQFF.

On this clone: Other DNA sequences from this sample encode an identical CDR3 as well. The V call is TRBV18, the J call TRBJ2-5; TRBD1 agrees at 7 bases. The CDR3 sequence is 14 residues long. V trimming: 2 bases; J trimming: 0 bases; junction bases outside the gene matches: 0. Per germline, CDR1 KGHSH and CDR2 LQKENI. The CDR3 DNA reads TGTGCCAGCTCACCAGGACAGGACCAAGAGACCCAGTACTTC. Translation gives CASSPGQDQETQYF.

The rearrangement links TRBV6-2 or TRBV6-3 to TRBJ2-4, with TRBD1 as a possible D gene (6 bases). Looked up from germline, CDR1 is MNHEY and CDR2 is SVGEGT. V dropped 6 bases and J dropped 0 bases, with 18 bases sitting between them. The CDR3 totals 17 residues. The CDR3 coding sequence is TGTGCCAGCAGCCGGACCGTCACAGGGATAGCCAAAAACATTCAGTACTTC. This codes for CASSRTVTGIAKNIQYF.

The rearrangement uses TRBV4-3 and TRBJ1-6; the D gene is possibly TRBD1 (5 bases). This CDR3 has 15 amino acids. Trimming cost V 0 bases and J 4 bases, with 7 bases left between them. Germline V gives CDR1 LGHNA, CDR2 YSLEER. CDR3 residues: CASSQDRAYNSPLHF. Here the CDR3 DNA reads TGCGCCAGCAGCCAAGACAGGGCTTATAATTCACCCCTCCACTTT.

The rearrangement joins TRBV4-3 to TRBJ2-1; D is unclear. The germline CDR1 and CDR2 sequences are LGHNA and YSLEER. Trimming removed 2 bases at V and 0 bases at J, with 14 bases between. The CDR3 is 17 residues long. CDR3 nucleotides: TGCGCCAGCAGCCAATCCCGATTAATGAGCTCCTACAATGAGCAGTTCTTC. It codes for CASSQSRLMSSYNEQFF.

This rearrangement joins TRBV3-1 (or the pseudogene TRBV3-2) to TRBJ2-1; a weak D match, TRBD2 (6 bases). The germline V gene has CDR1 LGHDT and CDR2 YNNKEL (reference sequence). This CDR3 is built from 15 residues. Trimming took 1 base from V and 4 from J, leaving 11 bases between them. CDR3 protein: CASSQGLGPYNEQFF. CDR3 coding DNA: TGTGCCAGCAGCCAAGGACTAGGTCCATACAATGAGCAGTTCTTC.

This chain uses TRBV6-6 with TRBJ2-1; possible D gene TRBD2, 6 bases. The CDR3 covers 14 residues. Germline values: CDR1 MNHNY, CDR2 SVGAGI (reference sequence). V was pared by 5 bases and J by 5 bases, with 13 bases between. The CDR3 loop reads CASSPGGIHNEQFF. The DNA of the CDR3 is TGTGCCAGCAGTCCCGGCGGGATTCACAATGAGCAGTTCTTC.

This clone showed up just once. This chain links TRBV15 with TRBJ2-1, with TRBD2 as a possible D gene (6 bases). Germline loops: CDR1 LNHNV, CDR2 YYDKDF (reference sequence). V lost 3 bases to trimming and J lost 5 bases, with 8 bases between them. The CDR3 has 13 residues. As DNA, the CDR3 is TGTGCCACCAGCAGGCGGGATGACAATGAGCAGTTCTTC. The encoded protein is CATSRRDDNEQFF.

The DNA for the CDR3 is TGTGCCACCAGTGATCCAGACAGGGAGGAGACCCAGTACTTC. Translating it yields CATSDPDREETQYF. This rearrangement joins TRBV24-1 to TRBJ2-5, with 7 bases fitting TRBD1. The V gene's germline CDR1 is KGHDR and CDR2 SFDVKD. The CDR3 extends over 14 amino acids. Trimming cost V 3 bases and J 5 bases; bases outside gene matches: 5.

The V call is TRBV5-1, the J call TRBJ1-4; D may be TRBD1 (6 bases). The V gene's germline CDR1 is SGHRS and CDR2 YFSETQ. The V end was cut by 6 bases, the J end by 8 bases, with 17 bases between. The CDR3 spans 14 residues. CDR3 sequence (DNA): TGCGCCAGCACCCCACAGGGTATGGGGGAAAAACTGTTTTTT. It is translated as CASTPQGMGEKLFF.